Reported below is one T cell receptor (beta chain). Its antigen is still unknown. There are 13 residues in the CDR3. The germline V gene encodes CDR1 SGHDN and CDR2 FVKESK. Trimming removed 4 bases at V and 13 bases at J, with 16 bases between. This record belongs to a study of Ad26.COV2.S vaccination and SARS-CoV-2 variants. Study observations and caveats: Comparability of non-spike TCR breadth was observed across vaccine and placebo recipients.

Profiling relied on immunoSEQ multiplex PCR, and the TCRdb table lists in-frame clones only, not all of them. The data contain some 480,000 clones, 70% to 90% of them seen just once; the ten biggest clones take up around 13%. Treatment of the sample: about 20 received Ad26.COV2.S at low or high dose, single or two shots; a few received placebo; per-sample allocation not given. It was on day 63 after the first vaccine or placebo injection that samples were taken. The chain couples TRBV14 to TRBJ1-4; no firm D call. Specimen: peripheral blood, collected in a trial of Ad26.COV2.S vaccine versus placebo. This sequence was found in a person between 18 and 59 years old who received the Ad26.COV2.S COVID-19 vaccine or a placebo. CDR3 sequence: CASSPRGGVGLFF. In DNA form, the CDR3 reads TGTGCCAGCAGCCCCCGAGGTGGGGTTGGACTGTTTTTT.